These T cell receptor beta chains were read from a single sample in a study of blood T cells in healthy people across ages. Via MiXCR, TCRdb re-called the 5' RACE reads, giving one row per CDR3 protein. The sample has over 550,000 distinct CDR3 sequences; approximately 30% are singletons. Sequenced input: blood. The receptor source for this set is an elderly woman in good health. Each CDR3 is given without its conserved first and last residue. Size is stated for part of the rows, as once, few or many counts, or as a class when the clone is expanded.

abundance,v_gene,j_gene,CDR3aa
few,TRBV18,TRBJ2-3,ASSPGHTDTQY
.,TRBV6-6,TRBJ2-3,ASSYAQTDTQY
many,TRBV15,TRBJ1-1,ATSRDRGLAEAF
many,TRBV6-1,TRBJ2-6,ASSDSGTGAGANVLT
many,TRBV6-2/TRBV6-3,TRBJ2-7,ASRRHQRRLTYEQY
many,TRBV2,TRBJ1-5,ASQDRVGNQPQH
.,TRBV5-1,TRBJ1-1,ASGLGWMNTEAF
.,TRBV7-2,TRBJ2-1,ASSLAGTSAYNEQF
many,TRBV6-6,TRBJ2-3,ASSYSTRGPDTQY
.,TRBV20-1,TRBJ2-1,SAATAFHNEQF
few,TRBV20-1,TRBJ2-2,SARDALGTGELF
.,TRBV5-6,TRBJ2-5,ASSPGQGVIETQY
.,TRBV19,TRBJ1-5,ASTFQGDQPQH
many,TRBV10-3,TRBJ1-2,AISEWLQMDSNYGYT
many,TRBV7-8,TRBJ2-7,ASTPAASYEQY
.,TRBV19,TRBJ2-1,ASSIEPGGPWDEQF
.,TRBV3-1,TRBJ1-5,ASSPQGVANQPQH
.,TRBV7-2,TRBJ1-3,ASSSSVSPGNTIY
few,TRBV20-1,TRBJ1-4,SAGSRPGGGEKLF
many,TRBV30,TRBJ2-6,AWSVFQNVLT
.,TRBV20-1,TRBJ2-1,SADPGTGLDGYNEQF
.,TRBV30,TRBJ2-3,AWERGARTDTQY
many,TRBV27,TRBJ2-7,ASSTRSGRWEQY
many,TRBV7-2,TRBJ1-1,ASSFRQGAREAF
few,TRBV6-1,TRBJ1-5,ASQDRGDQPQH
.,TRBV9,TRBJ2-5,ASSGRVHANEQY
many,TRBV5-6,TRBJ1-3,ASSTFDRSSGNTIY
.,TRBV4-1,TRBJ1-1,ASSHASQRNTEAF
many,TRBV6-5,TRBJ2-1,ASGGGGPYNEQF
many,TRBV9,TRBJ2-1,ASSMDAYNEQF
many,TRBV5-1,TRBJ2-6,ASSLAPPAPATGANVLT
many,TRBV28,TRBJ1-2,ASTPGQVGYGYT
many,TRBV6-6,TRBJ1-2,ASSYVLISPNYGYT
few,TRBV6-1,TRBJ1-1,ASIKRWDSLMNTEAF
once,TRBV27,TRBJ2-5,ASSDSGQETQY
many,TRBV20-1,TRBJ2-5,SASGVTLRQETQY
few,TRBV6-2/TRBV6-3,TRBJ1-5,ASTGWGNQPQH
many,TRBV5-5,TRBJ2-5,ASSRDGLVETQY
few,TRBV10-3,TRBJ1-5,AISEEAGGNQPQH
many,TRBV6-2/TRBV6-3,TRBJ2-2,GSRRNTGELF
.,TRBV6-2/TRBV6-3,TRBJ1-1,ASRTTGGLAF
many,TRBV9,TRBJ1-4,ASSEEQGRGEKLF
.,TRBV10-1,TRBJ1-1,ASSTETANTEAF
many,TRBV20-1,TRBJ2-7,SALRGYEQY
many,TRBV20-1,TRBJ1-5,SARDPLSGSNQPQH
.,TRBV20-1,.,SASPLAGSYNEQY
many,TRBV25-1,TRBJ1-1,ASSDSGGSTEEAF
many,TRBV5-6,TRBJ2-7,ASSLEPGSYEQY
.,TRBV7-2,TRBJ2-4,ASSSPQGRGKNIQY
.,TRBV12-3/TRBV12-4,TRBJ1-1,ASSPTGQGGTEAF
many,TRBV6-5,TRBJ2-3,ASSYPGYPSTDTQY
many,TRBV2,TRBJ2-7,ASSETINHGGGEQY
many,TRBV7-2,TRBJ2-3,ASSRTRSLDTQY
many,TRBV7-2,TRBJ1-1,ASGTAGSEAF
.,TRBV20-1,TRBJ1-4,SARDPQGATNGKLF
.,TRBV9,TRBJ1-2,ASSAWGQSYGYT
once,TRBV5-1,TRBJ2-1,ASSLGQANEQF
.,TRBV20-1,TRBJ1-5,SASGAYSNQPQH
many,TRBV7-9,TRBJ1-1,ASSVGTGSTEAF